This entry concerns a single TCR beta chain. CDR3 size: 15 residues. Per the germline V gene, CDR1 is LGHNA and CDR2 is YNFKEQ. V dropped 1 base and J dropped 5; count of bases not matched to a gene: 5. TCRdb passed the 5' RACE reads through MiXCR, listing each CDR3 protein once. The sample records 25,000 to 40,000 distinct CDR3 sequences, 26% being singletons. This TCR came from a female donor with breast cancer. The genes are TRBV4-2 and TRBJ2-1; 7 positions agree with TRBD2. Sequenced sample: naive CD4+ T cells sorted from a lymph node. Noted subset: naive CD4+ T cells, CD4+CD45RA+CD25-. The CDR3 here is CASSQAAGADNEQFF. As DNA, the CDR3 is TGTGCCAGCAGCCAAGCGGCGGGAGCCGACAATGAGCAGTTCTTC.